The clone carrying this TCR beta chain was recorded a few times. Its antigen is as yet unknown. The data are from a study of CD8+ T cells in alopecia areata. Study-wide findings and caveats: Tofacitinib delivered significant drops in scalp clonality and in expanded CD8+ clones among the top 100.

Extracted RNA was reverse transcribed, and the resulting cDNA served as sequencing template. The table came from immunoSEQ multiplex PCR; TCRdb's copy has only in-frame clones and leaves some out. The table shows roughly 150,000 clones, with roughly 52% occurring only once. Germline V gives CDR1 SEHNR, CDR2 FQNEAQ (reference sequence). This CDR3 is built from 12 residues. V dropped 5 bases and J dropped 6 bases, with 9 bases sitting between them. Documented treatment: oral pan-JAK inhibitor, 5-10 mg twice daily. The genes are TRBV7-9 and TRBJ2-3; D uncertain. The origin of this receptor is a human donor with alopecia areata. The material sequenced was CD8+ T cells sorted from blood, taken at week 4, from a patient treated with tofacitinib. CDR3 coding DNA: TGTGCCAGCAGCCGTAGAGTGGATACGCAGTATTTT. Its translation: CASSRRVDTQYF.